The next 18 T cell receptor beta chains were all read from a single sample in a study of CD8 T cells in Susac syndrome. An amount of RNA that ranged from roughly 0.5 to 1 ug was reverse transcribed with random hexamers. TCRdb re-called the immunoSEQ multiplex PCR reads with MiXCR, one entry per CDR3 protein. This table holds about 400,000 distinct CDR3 sequences, more than 80% found once. The sample consisted of CD8+ T cells from PBMCs. Receptor source: a human donor with multiple sclerosis.

The chain carries TRBV6-5 and TRBJ2-7; D could derive from TRBD1 or TRBD2 (5 bases each). CDR3 length: 14 residues. Germline CDR1 and CDR2: MNHEY and SVGAGI. Trimming pared 4 bases from V and 3 bases from J, leaving 13 bases between. DNA for the CDR3: TGTGCCAGCAGTTCTGTCGGGACCGACTACGAGCAGTACTTC. Translated, it gives CASSSVGTDYEQYF.

This sequence joins TRBV5-4 and TRBJ1-1, with no clear D. The CDR3 extends over 14 amino acids. Trimming cost V 2 bases and J 3 bases, with 11 bases left between them. Germline CDR1 is SGHNT and CDR2 is YYREEE (reference sequence). CDR3: CASSFFLGDTEAFF. CDR3 bases: TGTGCCAGCAGCTTCTTTCTGGGAGACACTGAAGCTTTCTTT.

The rearrangement links TRBV28 to TRBJ2-7, with 8 positions matching TRBD2. The ends lost 6 bases at V and 3 bases at J; junction bases unmatched: 7. This CDR3 has 14 amino acids. From germline, CDR1 is MDHEN and CDR2 SYDVKM. CDR3 bases: TGTGCCAGCAGACGGGGGGGCGGATTCTACGAGCAGTACTTC. It specifies CASRRGGGFYEQYF.

The chain combines TRBV4-1 with TRBJ2-2; TRBD2 agrees at 10 bases. CDR3 length: 15 amino acids. V was clipped by 4 bases and J by 6 bases; unmatched bases: 5. Germline V lookup: CDR1 MGHRA, CDR2 YSYEKL. The CDR3 loop reads CASSPSSGRAGELFF. CDR3 in DNA: TGCGCCAGCAGCCCATCTAGCGGGAGAGCCGGGGAGCTGTTTTTT.

The chain uses TRBV6-1 and TRBJ1-1; 7 nucleotides agree with TRBD1. Germline CDR1 reads MNHNS; CDR2 reads SASEGT. The trim removed 6 bases at V and 4 bases at J, leaving 11 bases unmatched. The CDR3 totals 15 residues. The CDR3 region has the DNA TGTGCCAGCAGCTATGAACCGACAGGGTTCACTGAAGCTTTCTTT. Its translation is CASSYEPTGFTEAFF.

This clonotype was counted only a few times. The chain joins TRBV7-9 to TRBJ2-5; 8 nucleotides match TRBD2. This CDR3 comprises 15 residues. Per the germline V gene, CDR1 is SEHNR and CDR2 is FQNEAQ (reference sequence). V shed 1 base and J 2 bases; nucleotides not matched to a gene: 3. The CDR3 DNA reads TGTGCCAGCAGCTTAGGGCGGGAGGTACAAGAGACCCAGTACTTC. It is translated as CASSLGREVQETQYF.

This clonotype showed up just a few times. Germline is not matched at one junction end, which may reflect a read error. The chain joins TRBV7-9 to TRBJ2-7; weak D call: TRBD2 (5 bases). This CDR3 is 12 amino acids long. Germline CDR1 is SEHNR and CDR2 is FQNEAQ (reference sequence). The CDR3 bases are TGTGCCAGCAGTTTAGAGGGCCTCGAGCAGTACTTC. This encodes CASSLEGLEQYF. The variable domain in full, with the rest retrieved from reference TRBV7-9 and TRBJ2-7, is DTGVSQNPRHKITKRGQNVTFRCDPISEHNRLYWYRQTLGQGPEFLTYFQNEAQLEKSRLLSDRFSAERPKGSFSTLEIQRTEQGDSAMYLCASSLEGLEQYFGPGTRLTVT.

This clonotype is a singleton in its sample. The V call is TRBV28, the J call TRBJ1-1; D is undetermined. CDR3 length: 14 amino acids. CDR1 is MDHEN and CDR2 is SYDVKM in the germline V gene. Trimming removed 3 bases from V and 0 bases from J, with 8 bases in between. CDR3 sequence reads: CASSFVGVNTEAFF. DNA of the CDR3: TGTGCCAGCAGTTTCGTCGGAGTGAACACTGAAGCTTTCTTT. The whole variable domain, remainder taken from reference TRBV28 and TRBJ1-1, is DVKVTQSSRYLVKRTGEKVFLECVQDMDHENMFWYRQDPGLGLRLIYFSYDVKMKEKGDIPEGYSVSREKKERFSLILESASTNQTSMYLCASSFVGVNTEAFFGQGTRLTVV.

The chain is built from TRBV5-1 and TRBJ1-4, with 9 bases aligning to TRBD1. Unmatched junction bases numbered 5, after V lost 3 bases and J lost 8 bases. CDR1 SGHRS and CDR2 YFSETQ come from the germline V gene. This CDR3 has 14 residues. In nucleotides, the CDR3 is TGCGCCAGCAGCTACAGGGGGCGCGGAGAAAAACTGTTTTTT. Amino acid sequence: CASSYRGRGEKLFF.

J is TRBJ2-1 and V is TRBV28, with D hard to call. This CDR3 region has 13 residues. Germline values: CDR1 MDHEN, CDR2 SYDVKM. Trimming cost V 7 bases and J 5 bases, with 12 bases left between them. The DNA of the CDR3 is TGTGCCAGCAAAAACCTCCGGGACAATGAGCAGTTCTTC. Translation gives CASKNLRDNEQFF. Full variable domain (outside the CDR3, taken from reference TRBV28 and TRBJ2-1): DVKVTQSSRYLVKRTGEKVFLECVQDMDHENMFWYRQDPGLGLRLIYFSYDVKMKEKGDIPEGYSVSREKKERFSLILESASTNQTSMYLCASKNLRDNEQFFGPGTRLTVL.

The rearrangement links TRBV10-2 to TRBJ2-1; D tentatively reads TRBD1 or TRBD2 (5 bases each). The CDR3 has 15 amino acids. V was clipped by 5 bases and J by 0 bases, with 11 bases between them. The germline gives CDR1 WSHSY, CDR2 SAAADI. The CDR3 region is CASSRDASSYNEQFF. The DNA for the CDR3 is TGCGCCAGCAGTCGGGACGCCAGCTCCTACAATGAGCAGTTCTTC.

This clonotype has just one count. The J gene is TRBJ2-1, the V gene TRBV19; 7 nucleotides line up with TRBD2. V was clipped by 3 bases and J by 7 bases; unmatched bases: 9. CDR1 and CDR2 (germline): LNHDA, SQIVND (reference sequence). This CDR3 comprises 15 residues. The CDR3 reads CASSITGTTVNEQFF. The CDR3 DNA reads as TGTGCCAGTAGTATCACCGGGACTACCGTAAATGAGCAGTTCTTC. Together with reference TRBV19 and TRBJ2-1, the CDR3 gives the full variable domain: DGGITQSPKYLFRKEGQNVTLSCEQNLNHDAMYWYRQDPGQGLRLIYYSQIVNDFQKGDIAEGYSVSREKKESFPLTVTSAQKNPTAFYLCASSITGTTVNEQFFGPGTRLTVL.

The chain recombines TRBV3-1 with TRBJ1-4; TRBD1 matches at 8 bases. The V and J ends lost 3 bases and 0 bases, in that order; junction bases with no gene match: 3. The CDR3 length is 16 residues. The V gene's germline CDR1 is LGHDT and CDR2 YNNKEL (reference sequence). In DNA form, the CDR3 reads TGTGCCAGCAGCCACGACAGGGGAACAACTAATGAAAAACTGTTTTTT. Translation: CASSHDRGTTNEKLFF.

The chain is built from TRBV27 and TRBJ2-7, with D unclear. This CDR3 spans 13 amino acids. V dropped 5 bases and J dropped 5 bases, with 13 bases sitting between them. CDR1 and CDR2 from the germline V gene are MNHEY and SMNVEV (reference sequence). The CDR3 sequence: CASSGSGGDEQYF. The CDR3 nucleotides are TGTGCCAGCAGTGGGTCCGGCGGCGACGAGCAGTACTTC.

The chain uses TRBV20-1 and TRBJ2-1; 9 bases map to TRBD2. The ends lost 3 bases at V and 3 bases at J; junction bases unmatched: 6. Germline lookup yields CDR1 DFQATT and CDR2 SNEGSKA (reference sequence). The CDR3 loop spans 15 amino acids. The CDR3 DNA reads as TGCAGTGCTAGGGTTAGCGGGAGAAACTACAATGAGCAGTTCTTC. Protein sequence: CSARVSGRNYNEQFF.

This clonotype has just a few counts. CDR3 sequence (DNA): TGTGCCAGCAGCAGACTAGCGGGAGCAGATACGCAGTATTTT. This gives the protein CASSRLAGADTQYF. The chain joins TRBV28 to TRBJ2-3, with TRBD2 matching 12 bases. Trimming at V came to 6 bases and at J to 4 bases, leaving 2 bases not matched to a gene. Germline assignment: CDR1 MDHEN and CDR2 SYDVKM. This CDR3 contains 14 residues.

The J gene is TRBJ2-3, the V gene TRBV14; weak D call: TRBD2 (6 bases). Germline CDR1 SGHDN, CDR2 FVKESK. The V end was cut by 6 bases, the J end by 0 bases, with 13 bases between. CDR3 length: 15 amino acids. CDR3 sequence: CASSLLAVSTDTQYF. CDR3 DNA sequence: TGTGCCAGCAGTCTGTTAGCGGTTAGCACAGATACGCAGTATTTT.

The chain has TRBV7-9 and TRBJ1-1, with D unclear. The CDR3 spans 14 residues. V was shortened by 5 bases and J by 3 bases, with 13 bases between the two germline ends. Germline V CDR1 and CDR2: SEHNR, FQNEAQ (reference sequence). DNA for the CDR3: TGTGCCAGCAGCCCATCGGGGTCGTACACTGAAGCTTTCTTT. Its protein is CASSPSGSYTEAFF.